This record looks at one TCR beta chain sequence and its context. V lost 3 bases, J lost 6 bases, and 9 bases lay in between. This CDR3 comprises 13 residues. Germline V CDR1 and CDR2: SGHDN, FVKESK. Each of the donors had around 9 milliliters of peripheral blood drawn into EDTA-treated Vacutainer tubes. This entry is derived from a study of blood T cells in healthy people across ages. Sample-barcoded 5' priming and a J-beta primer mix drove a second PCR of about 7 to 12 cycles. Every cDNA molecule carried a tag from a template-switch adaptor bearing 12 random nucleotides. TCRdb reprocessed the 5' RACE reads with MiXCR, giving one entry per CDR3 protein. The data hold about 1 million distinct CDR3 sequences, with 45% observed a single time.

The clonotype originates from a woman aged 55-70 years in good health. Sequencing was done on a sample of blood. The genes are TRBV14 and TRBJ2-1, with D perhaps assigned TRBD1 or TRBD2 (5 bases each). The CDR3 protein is CASSQYGTNEQFF. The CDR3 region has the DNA TGTGCCAGCAGCCAGTACGGGACCAATGAGCAGTTCTTC.